Sequencing of this T cell receptor beta chain was carried out in a study of radiotherapy plus CTLA-4 blockade in lung cancer. The wider study: Objective responses were documented in 15% to 20% of patients, with disease control in just over 30%. Study-wide results and caveats: Response, reportedly, was best predicted by interferon-beta along with early blood T cell clone dynamics. Radiotherapy plus ipilimumab was followed by expansion in blood of tumor-derived TCR clones.

The germline V gene encodes CDR1 SGDLS and CDR2 YYNGEE. The CDR3 runs to 14 residues. The V end was cut by 4 bases, the J end by 7 bases, with 12 bases between. To note about this clone: Its specificity is unknown.

Participants had chemo-refractory metastatic non-small-cell lung cancer and were treated with focal radiation plus ipilimumab CTLA-4 blockade. The table came from immunoSEQ multiplex PCR; TCRdb's copy has only in-frame clones and leaves some out. The data hold tens of thousands of clones, with more than 60% observed a single time. This sequence originates from a human donor with non-small cell lung cancer whose response to radiotherapy plus ipilimumab could not be evaluated. Some clones in this sample may be carry-over from other donors' samples. Source: peripheral blood, taken from a patient treated with radiotherapy plus ipilimumab. The chain recombines TRBV9 with TRBJ1-6; D not certain. CDR3 sequence: CASSPRAGNSPLHF. Written as DNA, the CDR3 is TGTGCCAGCAGCCCTCGTGCAGGAAATTCACCCCTCCACTTT. Full variable domain (outside the CDR3, taken from reference TRBV9 and TRBJ1-6): DSGVTQTPKHLITATGQRVTLRCSPRSGDLSVYWYQQSLDQGLQFLIQYYNGEERAKGNILERFSAQQFPDLHSELNLSSLELGDSALYFCASSPRAGNSPLHFGNGTRLTVT.